The clone carrying this T cell receptor beta chain was found once. What it recognizes is unknown. This sample was included in a study of cytomegalovirus exposure and HLA in healthy donors. For the study at large: An analysis done earlier identified fewer than 140 million unique TCR beta sequences from approximately 180 million T cells. Notes on the study in general: According to an earlier analysis, most TCR beta V segments yielded productive rearrangements about 90% or about 30% of the time.

60 Vbeta and 13 Jbeta primers were used in PCR. The repertoire was sequenced with immunoSEQ multiplex PCR; TCRdb's copy has only in-frame clones and lacks some. Of under 200,000 clones detected, 84% appear once; the ten largest clones hold under 7.5%. Samples came from healthy bone marrow donors. In germline, CDR1 is LNHNV, CDR2 YYDKDF (reference sequence). This CDR3 is built from 17 residues. V lost 2 bases, J lost 5 bases, and 20 bases lay in between. Sequenced material: PBMCs. The sequence derives from a man aged 50-60 years in good health and CMV-seropositive. This rearrangement joins TRBV15 to TRBJ2-3; tentatively, D is TRBD1 (6 bases). The CDR3 here is CATSRTLRGQGIDTQYF. The CDR3 DNA follows: TGTGCCACCAGCAGAACTCTGAGGGGCCAGGGGATAGATACGCAGTATTTT.